This TCR beta chain comes out of a study of blood T cell repertoires in COVID-19. Study-level information: Sites across the United States, Italy and Spain contributed samples from acute and convalescent COVID-19. From T cells, B-cell-depleted T cells, or PBMCs came the material, which was cDNA or gDNA.

As handled by the study authors: Estimation of nucleated cell counts was performed using reference gene primer amplification. The repertoire was sequenced with immunoSEQ multiplex PCR; TCRdb's copy has only in-frame clones and lacks some. V and J calls and clone size are those listed in that table; D and trimming were worked out from the DNA. The sample includes roughly 57,000 clones, 77% of them seen just once. Germline loops: CDR1 SGDLS, CDR2 YYNGEE. The CDR3 is 15 residues long. V gave up 3 bases and J gave up 0 bases, with 10 bases separating them. The sequence came from a man between 70 and 80 years old with active or convalescent COVID-19. Sequenced sample: peripheral blood. The rearrangement uses TRBV9 and TRBJ2-1, with D possibly matching TRBD1 (6 bases). CDR3 loop: CASSDRASSYNEQFF. In nucleotides, the CDR3 is TGTGCCAGCAGCGACAGGGCTTCCTCCTACAATGAGCAGTTCTTC. Full variable domain (remainder filled in from reference TRBV9 and TRBJ2-1): DSGVTQTPKHLITATGQRVTLRCSPRSGDLSVYWYQQSLDQGLQFLIQYYNGEERAKGNILERFSAQQFPDLHSELNLSSLELGDSALYFCASSDRASSYNEQFFGPGTRLTVL.